This T cell receptor beta chain was sequenced during a study of human T cells and chemical hapten exposure. Time point described: patch test 2, 6 weeks after DPC sensitization. Stated treatment: therapeutic diphenylcyclopropenone sensitization with weekly scalp DPC. Deletions cut 6 bases from V and 4 bases from J, with 15 bases between. The germline gives CDR1 MDHEN, CDR2 SYDVKM. The CDR3 runs 14 residues. TCRdb re-derived calls from the RACE reads in MiXCR, one entry per CDR3 protein. The data contain tens of thousands of distinct CDR3 sequences, 7.5% to 10% of them singletons. The receptor was derived from a man in his thirties or forties with alopecia areata. Some clones in this sample may be carry-over from other donors' samples. The V gene is TRBV28, the J gene TRBJ1-1, with a possible D match to TRBD1 (6 bases). The sample in question was whole blood, obtained in connection with sensitization to the hapten diphenylcyclopropenone (DPC). This CDR3 is CASRRGGSTTEAFF. Written as DNA, the CDR3 is TGTGCCAGCAGGCGTGGGGGCAGTACCACTGAAGCTTTCTTT.